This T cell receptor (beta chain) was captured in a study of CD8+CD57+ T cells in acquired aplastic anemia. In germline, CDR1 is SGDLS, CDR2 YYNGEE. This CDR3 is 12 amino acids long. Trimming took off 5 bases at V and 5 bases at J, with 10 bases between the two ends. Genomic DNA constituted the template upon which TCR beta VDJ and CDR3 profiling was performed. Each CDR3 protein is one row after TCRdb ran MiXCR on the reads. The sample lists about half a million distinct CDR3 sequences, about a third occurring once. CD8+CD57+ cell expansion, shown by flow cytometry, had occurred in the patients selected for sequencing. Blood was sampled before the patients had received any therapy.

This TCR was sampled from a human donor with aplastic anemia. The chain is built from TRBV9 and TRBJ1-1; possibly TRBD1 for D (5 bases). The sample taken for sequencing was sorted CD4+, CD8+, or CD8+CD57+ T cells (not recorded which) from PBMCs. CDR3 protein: CASRPRETEAFF. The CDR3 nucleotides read TGTGCCAGCAGACCCAGGGAGACTGAAGCTTTCTTT.